These T cell receptor beta chains were read from a single sample in a study of beta chain features in type 1 diabetes. Measured with immunoSEQ multiplex PCR; TCRdb has only the in-frame clones, and not every one. The data show roughly 500,000 clones, with over 10% seen just once and 0.045% to 0.05% held by the top ten. What was sequenced was naive CD4+ T cells from blood. The origin of the receptors is a woman younger than 30 in good health. Both conserved end residues are part of each CDR3. The D gene is left open where the match is weak. Only part of the rows carry a size: once, few, many, or a class if the clone is expanded.

D gene	clone size	V gene	J gene	CDR3 DNA	CDR3 protein
TRBD2	NA	TRBV4-1	TRBJ2-1	TGCGCCAGCAGCCAAGTTACTAGCGGGAGGGCCAATGAGCAGTTCTTC	CASSQVTSGRANEQFF
NA	NA	TRBV29-1	TRBJ2-3	TGCAGCGTTCGGAAACAGAGCCGCACAGATACGCAGTATTTT	CSVRKQSRTDTQYF
NA	few	TRBV7-3	TRBJ2-3	TGTGCCAGCAGCCCGCCGGGAGATACGCAGTATTTT	CASSPPGDTQYF
TRBD2	NA	TRBV9	TRBJ2-3	TGTGCCAGCAGCGTAGGGACTAGCGGGGATACGCAGTATTTT	CASSVGTSGDTQYF
TRBD1	few	TRBV9	TRBJ2-2	TGTGCCAGCACGTCTGGGACAGGGAACACCGGGGAGCTGTTTTTT	CASTSGTGNTGELFF
NA	NA	TRBV7-6	TRBJ2-2	TGTGCCAGCAGCTTAGCGGGGAGTGGGACCGGGGAGCTGTTTTTT	CASSLAGSGTGELFF
NA	NA	TRBV2	TRBJ1-1	TGTGCCAGCAGAGTTCAGTCGGACACTGAAGCTTTCTTT	CASRVQSDTEAFF
NA	few	TRBV6-5	TRBJ2-7	TGTGCCAGCAGTTATATTGGCAGGCGCGAGCAGTACTTC	CASSYIGRREQYF
NA	few	TRBV19	TRBJ2-4	TGTGCCAGTAGTACTTGGGACTCAGCAGCCAAAAACATTCAGTACTTC	CASSTWDSAAKNIQYF
NA	NA	TRBV5-4	TRBJ2-1	TGTGCCAGCAGCCGCGTGGACAGTTTCTACAATGAGCAGTTCTTC	CASSRVDSFYNEQFF
NA	NA	TRBV7-8	TRBJ1-2	TGTGCCAGCAGCCCACAGGGAGCCTATGGCTACACCTTC	CASSPQGAYGYTF
NA	few	TRBV29-1	TRBJ1-3	TGCAGCGTTGGGAGGGACGGTTACTCTGGAAACACCATATATTTT	CSVGRDGYSGNTIYF
TRBD2	few	TRBV10-3	TRBJ2-3	TGTGCCATCAGTTTTCGGGAGGAGGGAGCAGATACGCAGTATTTT	CAISFREEGADTQYF
NA	NA	TRBV7-9	TRBJ2-3	TGTGCCAGCAGCACGCGTACATTACGCACAGATACGCAGTATTTT	CASSTRTLRTDTQYF
TRBD2	NA	TRBV30	TRBJ2-3	TGTGCCTGGAGTGTAACTAGCGGGAGCAGAGATACGCAGTATTTT	CAWSVTSGSRDTQYF
NA	NA	TRBV19	TRBJ1-2	TGTGCCAGCAAGTCAGGGCATGGCTACACCTTC	CASKSGHGYTF
TRBD2	NA	TRBV29-1	TRBJ2-3	TGCAGCGTTACTAGCGGCACAGATACGCAGTATTTT	CSVTSGTDTQYF
NA	few	TRBV15	TRBJ1-2	TGTGCCACCAGCAGACCCGGGTCGACATCTCAGCCCCTTAACTATGGCTACACCTTC	CATSRPGSTSQPLNYGYTF
TRBD2	few	TRBV18	TRBJ2-5	TGTGCCAGCTCACCGGGCGGGAGCCAAGAGACCCAGTACTTC	CASSPGGSQETQYF
TRBD1	NA	TRBV29-1	TRBJ1-2	TGCAGCGTTGGGACAGGGTTCGGGTATGGCTACACCTTC	CSVGTGFGYGYTF
NA	NA	TRBV5-1	TRBJ2-6	TGCGCCAGCAGCTTGGTGGTCGAGGCGTCCAACGTCCTGACTTTC	CASSLVVEASNVLTF
TRBD2	few	TRBV15	TRBJ2-3	TGTGCCACCAGCACCGGACTAGCGGGTCCACTCACAGATACGCAGTATTTT	CATSTGLAGPLTDTQYF
TRBD1	NA	TRBV20-1	TRBJ2-5	TGCAGTGCTAGGGACCGGGACAGAAAGTACTTC	CSARDRDRKYF
NA	NA	TRBV4-3	TRBJ2-3	TGCGCCAGCAGCCAAGATCCCCAGGGCACAGATACGCAGTATTTT	CASSQDPQGTDTQYF
NA	few	TRBV7-9	TRBJ2-2	TGTGCCAGCAGTTCGGGACTTCACACCGGGGAGCTGTTTTTT	CASSSGLHTGELFF
TRBD1	NA	TRBV7-8	TRBJ2-2	TGTGCCAGCAGCTTGGGACCACAGGGGGGGAACACCGGGGAGCTGTTTTTT	CASSLGPQGGNTGELFF
TRBD2	few	TRBV9	TRBJ2-1	TGTGCCAGCAGCGGACTAGCGGGAGTGAACAATGAGCAGTTCTTC	CASSGLAGVNNEQFF
NA	few	TRBV7-2	TRBJ2-7	TGTGCCAGCAGCCAGACTCCCCACCAAGGTTACGAGCAGTACTTC	CASSQTPHQGYEQYF
NA	few	TRBV7-3	TRBJ2-3	TGTGCCAGCAGCTTAATGGGCGTAAGCGGAGTGCGCACAGATACGCAGTATTTT	CASSLMGVSGVRTDTQYF
NA	NA	TRBV15	TRBJ2-1	TGTGCCACCAGTGCGCGGGGCTACAATGAGCAGTTCTTC	CATSARGYNEQFF
NA	few	TRBV29-1	TRBJ1-1	TGCAGCGTTCTCCCGACGAACACTGAAGCTTTCTTT	CSVLPTNTEAFF
TRBD2	once	TRBV15	TRBJ2-1	TGTGCCACCAGCAGAGGGGCTAGCGGGAGGCCCAATGAGCAGTTCTTC	CATSRGASGRPNEQFF
NA	once	TRBV5-1	TRBJ2-1	TGCGCCAGCAGCTCTAGACCCCTCAATGAGCAGTTCTTC	CASSSRPLNEQFF